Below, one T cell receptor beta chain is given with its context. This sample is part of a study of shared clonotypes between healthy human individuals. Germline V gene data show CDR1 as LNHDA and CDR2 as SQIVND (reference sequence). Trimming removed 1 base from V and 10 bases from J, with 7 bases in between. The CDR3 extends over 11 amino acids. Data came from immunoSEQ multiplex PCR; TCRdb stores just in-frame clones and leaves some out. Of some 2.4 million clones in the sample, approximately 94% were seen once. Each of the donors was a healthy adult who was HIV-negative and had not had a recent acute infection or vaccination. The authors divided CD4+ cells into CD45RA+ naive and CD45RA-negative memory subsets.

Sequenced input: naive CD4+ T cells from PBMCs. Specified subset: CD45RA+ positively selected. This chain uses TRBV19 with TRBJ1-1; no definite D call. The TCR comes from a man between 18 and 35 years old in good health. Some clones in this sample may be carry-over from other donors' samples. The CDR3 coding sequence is TGTGCCAGTAGTATAGCGGCCCGAGCTTTCTTT. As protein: CASSIAARAFF.